This passage covers 28 T cell receptor beta chains from one sample sequenced in a study of blood T cell repertoires in COVID-19. Sequencing used immunoSEQ multiplex PCR; TCRdb keeps in-frame clones, though not all of them. The sample carries 200,000 to 250,000 clones, around 89% recorded once. Sequencing was performed on PBMCs or T cells enriched from blood (not recorded which). Every receptor here comes from a woman between 25 and 40 years old who had recovered from COVID-19.

The V and J genes are TRBV7-9 and TRBJ2-7, with D possibly matching TRBD2 (6 bases). This CDR3 spans 13 amino acids. The germline CDR1 and CDR2 sequences are SEHNR and FQNEAQ (reference sequence). Trimming pared 1 base from V and 9 bases from J, leaving 13 bases between. The DNA of the CDR3 is TGTGCCAGCAGCTTAGAGGGATTTAGCGGGCAGTACTTC. It codes for CASSLEGFSGQYF.

The chain combines TRBV28 with TRBJ1-1; 9 positions match TRBD1. Losses at the gene ends were 6 bases for V and 1 base for J; bases not matched to a gene: 6. The CDR3 runs 15 residues. Germline values: CDR1 MDHEN, CDR2 SYDVKM. CDR3 nucleotide sequence: TGTGCCAGCAGCCCCCCACAGGGGGCGAACACTGAAGCTTTCTTT. Its translation is CASSPPQGANTEAFF.

The chain couples TRBV29-1 to TRBJ2-3, with 8 bases that match TRBD2. CDR3 length equals 18 residues. Per the germline V gene, CDR1 is SQVTM and CDR2 is ANQGSEA. V gave up 2 bases and J gave up 3 bases; unmatched junction bases: 16. The CDR3 sequence: CSVELIDGVAGRTDTQYF. CDR3 sequence (DNA): TGCAGCGTTGAACTTATCGATGGGGTAGCGGGGAGGACAGATACGCAGTATTTT.

The chain recombines TRBV7-8 with TRBJ2-7, with 12 bases matching TRBD1. Unmatched junction bases numbered 7, after V lost 10 bases and J lost 3 bases. Germline assignment: CDR1 SGHVS and CDR2 FQNEAQ. The CDR3 is made up of 14 amino acids. CDR3 sequence: CATKGTGGDYEQYF. As DNA, the CDR3 is TGTGCCACTAAGGGGACAGGGGGCGACTACGAGCAGTACTTC.

The chain links TRBV10-2 to TRBJ2-7, with 10 bases identical to TRBD1. Germline V gene data show CDR1 as WSHSY and CDR2 as SAAADI. The CDR3 sequence is 13 residues long. With 5 bases clipped from V and 3 bases from J, the junction kept 1 base outside the gene matches. The chain's CDR3 is CASSRTGGYEQYF. In nucleotides, the CDR3 is TGCGCCAGCAGTCGGACAGGGGGCTACGAGCAGTACTTC.

This chain links TRBV19 with TRBJ2-1; a weak D match, TRBD2 (7 bases). This CDR3 spans 17 amino acids. With 3 bases removed from V and 4 bases from J, the gap between germline ends came to 19 bases. The germline V gene encodes CDR1 LNHDA and CDR2 SQIVND (reference sequence). DNA of the CDR3: TGTGCCAGTAGTATGGGGGGGGCCCTAACCCTATACAATGAGCAGTTCTTC. This translates into CASSMGGALTLYNEQFF.

This rearrangement joins TRBV5-4 to TRBJ1-2; TRBD1 is a possible D gene (6 bases). This CDR3 region has 15 residues. Trimming removed 4 bases at V and 4 bases at J, with 17 bases between. CDR1 is SGHNT, CDR2 YYREEE, per germline (reference sequence). CDR3 residues: CASSQGQNGVYGYTF. The CDR3 DNA reads as TGTGCCAGCAGCCAAGGACAGAACGGAGTCTATGGCTACACCTTC. Complete variable domain (other parts from reference TRBV5-4 and TRBJ1-2): ETGVTQSPTHLIKTRGQQVTLRCSSQSGHNTVSWYQQALGQGPQFIFQYYREEENGRGNFPPRFSGLQFPNYSSELNVNALELDDSALYLCASSQGQNGVYGYTFGSGTRLTVV.

This chain uses TRBV19 with TRBJ1-2, with 8 bases identical to TRBD1. Per germline, CDR1 LNHDA and CDR2 SQIVND (reference sequence). The CDR3 loop spans 15 amino acids. With 4 bases clipped from V and 2 bases from J, the junction kept 6 bases outside the gene matches. CDR3 sequence reads: CASSTSGGANYGYTF. CDR3 bases: TGTGCCAGTAGTACCTCAGGGGGCGCGAACTATGGCTACACCTTC.

The V and J genes are TRBV19 and TRBJ2-3; 9 bases are a match to TRBD2. The junction had 3 bases not matched to a gene; V was cut back by 3 bases and J by 2 bases. In germline, CDR1 is LNHDA, CDR2 SQIVND (reference sequence). The CDR3 extends over 15 amino acids. In DNA form, the CDR3 reads TGTGCCAGTAGTATTACTAGCGGGTCCACAGATACGCAGTATTTT. Its translation is CASSITSGSTDTQYF. The full variable domain, in which reference TRBV19 and TRBJ2-3 provide the parts outside the CDR3, is DGGITQSPKYLFRKEGQNVTLSCEQNLNHDAMYWYRQDPGQGLRLIYYSQIVNDFQKGDIAEGYSVSREKKESFPLTVTSAQKNPTAFYLCASSITSGSTDTQYFGPGTRLTVL.

V usage is TRBV27 and J usage is TRBJ2-7; maybe TRBD1 (6 bases). The CDR3 length is 17 residues. The germline gives CDR1 MNHEY, CDR2 SMNVEV (reference sequence). V was pared by 6 bases and J by 6 bases, with 27 bases between. CDR3 nucleotide sequence: TGTGCCAGCAGCCAAAACTGGGACACCTACCAACCCTTCGAGCAGTACTTC. It is translated as CASSQNWDTYQPFEQYF.

This sequence joins TRBV30 and TRBJ2-4, with D possibly TRBD2 on 6 matching bases. V was trimmed by 4 bases and J by 5 bases, leaving 18 bases between them. CDR3 length: 15 amino acids. Germline V gives CDR1 GTSNPN, CDR2 SVGIG (reference sequence). CDR3 region: CAWMQGITGENIQYF. Here the CDR3 DNA reads TGTGCCTGGATGCAGGGTATTACGGGAGAAAACATTCAGTACTTC.

The CDR3: CASSLTARGLAVQETQYF. CDR3 nucleotides: TGTGCCAGCAGCTTAACTGCGCGGGGCCTAGCGGTTCAAGAGACCCAGTACTTC. The chain uses TRBV11-2 and TRBJ2-5; 7 nucleotides align to TRBD2. Germline CDR1 is SGHAT and CDR2 is FQNNGV. CDR3 length: 18 residues. J was trimmed by 2 bases and V by 2 bases; bases with no gene match: 14.

This clone was observed a single time. V and J are TRBV27 and TRBJ1-6, with 8 bases aligning to TRBD1. The CDR3 consists of 18 residues. Unmatched junction bases numbered 9, after V lost 5 bases and J lost 0 bases. The V gene's germline CDR1 is MNHEY and CDR2 SMNVEV (reference sequence). CDR3 nucleotide sequence: TGTGCCAGCAGTCCCGGACAGGGCCGGAGCTCCTATAATTCACCCCTCCACTTT. It yields the protein CASSPGQGRSSYNSPLHF.

The chain recombines TRBV6-5 with TRBJ1-1, with D possibly matching TRBD1 (5 bases). CDR3 length equals 15 residues. CDR1 and CDR2 from the germline V gene are MNHEY and SVGAGI. V was pared by 5 bases and J by 6 bases, with 19 bases between. The CDR3 is CASSRGGGAFPEAFF. In nucleotides, the CDR3 is TGTGCCAGCAGTCGAGGCGGCGGGGCGTTCCCTGAAGCTTTCTTT.

This rearrangement joins TRBV9 to TRBJ2-1; D may be TRBD2 (6 bases). Germline values: CDR1 SGDLS, CDR2 YYNGEE. V shed 4 bases and J shed 9 bases, with 17 bases lying between them. The CDR3 runs to 14 residues. CDR3 amino acids: CASSPSTRNGEQFF. The CDR3 DNA is TGTGCCAGCAGCCCCTCGACTAGGAACGGTGAGCAGTTCTTC.

The rearrangement uses TRBV30 and TRBJ1-1; D not certain. The germline V and J ends were trimmed by 1 base and 1 base, with 10 bases remaining between them. The CDR3 runs to 14 residues. In germline, CDR1 is GTSNPN, CDR2 SVGIG (reference sequence). CDR3 in DNA: TGTGCCTGGAGTGATCGAGGTCGGAACACTGAAGCTTTCTTT. It is translated as CAWSDRGRNTEAFF.

The V and J genes are TRBV2 and TRBJ2-2; D is undetermined. V was pared by 4 bases and J by 6 bases, with 6 bases between. The CDR3 extends over 12 amino acids. CDR1 SNHLY and CDR2 FYNNEI come from the germline V gene. The CDR3 reads CASSVYPGELFF. For the CDR3, the DNA is TGTGCCAGCAGTGTATATCCCGGGGAGCTGTTTTTT.

The gene calls are TRBV5-8 and TRBJ2-7, with TRBD2 as a possible D gene (7 bases). CDR3 length: 16 residues. Trimming shortened V by 7 bases and J by 3 bases, and 23 bases separated the two germline ends. Germline-derived CDR1 and CDR2 are SGHTS and YDEGEE. CDR3 DNA sequence: TGTGCCAGCGGGACACCAGGGAGGGCAGGGCGCTACGAGCAGTACTTC. Protein: CASGTPGRAGRYEQYF.

The chain employs TRBV19 and TRBJ1-1; 7 bases map to TRBD1. Trimming removed 4 bases from V and 5 bases from J; junction bases left unmatched: 7. CDR3 length equals 14 residues. CDR1 and CDR2 from the germline V gene are LNHDA and SQIVND (reference sequence). Here the CDR3 reads CASSTGTARTEAFF. The CDR3 DNA sequence: TGTGCCAGTAGTACTGGGACAGCGCGAACTGAAGCTTTCTTT.

The chain is built from TRBV5-1 and TRBJ2-3; TRBD2 is a possible D gene (7 bases). The CDR3 runs to 13 residues. Germline CDR1 and CDR2: SGHRS and YFSETQ. Between the trimmed V and J ends, which lost 6 bases and 1 base, there was a span of 9 bases. The CDR3 nucleotides are TGCGCCAGCAAGGGGGGGCGCACAGATACGCAGTATTTT. Its translation: CASKGGRTDTQYF.

V and J are TRBV24-1 and TRBJ1-5, with a weak D call TRBD1 (6 bases). Trimming stripped 3 bases from V and 5 bases from J, with 16 bases between. The CDR3 has 16 amino acids. Germline V gene data show CDR1 as KGHDR and CDR2 as SFDVKD. The CDR3, as DNA: TGTGCCACCAGTGATCGGGGGGCCCCATCAGATCAGCCCCAGCATTTT. It encodes CATSDRGAPSDQPQHF.

This chain joins TRBV2 and TRBJ1-1; perhaps TRBD1 as D (6 bases). The V gene's germline CDR1 is SNHLY and CDR2 FYNNEI. V was clipped by 4 bases and J by 0 bases, with 18 bases between them. The CDR3 spans 17 residues. The CDR3 is CASSVARGARMNTEAFF. The DNA of the CDR3 is TGTGCCAGCAGTGTCGCCAGGGGCGCGAGGATGAACACTGAAGCTTTCTTT. Combining the CDR3 with reference TRBV2 and TRBJ1-1 gives the whole variable domain EPEVTQTPSHQVTQMGQEVILRCVPISNHLYFYWYRQILGQKVEFLVSFYNNEISEKSEIFDDQFSVERPDGSNFTLKIRSTKLEDSAMYFCASSVARGARMNTEAFFGQGTRLTVV.

The chain is built from TRBV4-1 and TRBJ2-1, with 7 bases fitting TRBD2. Per the germline V gene, CDR1 is MGHRA and CDR2 is YSYEKL. This CDR3 is built from 14 residues. Germline trimming cut 3 bases from V and 5 bases from J; bases unmatched to any gene: 4. For the CDR3, the DNA is TGCGCCAGCAGCCAGTGGCTAGCGGACAATGAGCAGTTCTTC. Protein sequence: CASSQWLADNEQFF.

The chain employs TRBV21-1 and TRBJ2-7; TRBD1 reflects the table's D call only, with no check against the DNA. TRBV21-1 is a pseudogene. The CDR3 length is 16 residues. CDR3 nucleotides: TGTGCCAGCAGCAAAGTGGGCCAGGGCTTTAATCACGAGCAGTACTTC. Translated, it gives CASSKVGQGFNHEQYF.

This chain joins TRBV4-2 and TRBJ1-2; tentatively, D is TRBD1 (5 bases). The CDR3 is made up of 17 amino acids. Germline loops: CDR1 LGHNA, CDR2 YNFKEQ. V was shortened by 0 bases and J by 0 bases, with 14 bases between the two germline ends. The CDR3 is CASSQDRAGPTNYGYTF. DNA of the CDR3: TGTGCCAGCAGCCAAGATCGTGCAGGGCCCACTAACTATGGCTACACCTTC.

The CDR3 spells CATSGYRGETSGRAVEQFF. Here the CDR3 DNA reads TGTGCCACCAGCGGCTACAGAGGAGAAACTAGCGGGAGGGCCGTTGAGCAGTTCTTC. The chain couples TRBV15 to TRBJ2-1; the match to TRBD2 covers 13 bases. V lost 5 bases and J lost 9; bases outside the gene matches: 19. Germline V lookup: CDR1 LNHNV, CDR2 YYDKDF (reference sequence). This CDR3 is 19 amino acids long.

This chain joins TRBV14 and TRBJ2-3; 7 bases map to TRBD1. Germline values: CDR1 SGHDN, CDR2 FVKESK. V lost 4 bases and J lost 2; bases outside the gene matches: 9. This CDR3 is built from 16 residues. The CDR3 DNA follows: TGTGCCAGCAGCCCGTTACGGGACAGCATCACAGATACGCAGTATTTT. Its protein is CASSPLRDSITDTQYF.

This rearrangement joins TRBV9 to TRBJ1-1; 9 bases agree with TRBD1. Germline V gene data show CDR1 as SGDLS and CDR2 as YYNGEE. Trimming removed 1 base from V and 5 bases from J; junction bases left unmatched: 9. The CDR3 totals 16 residues. The CDR3 nucleotides read TGTGCCAGCAGCGTAAACCCGACAGGGGGTATTACTGAAGCTTTCTTT. Amino acid sequence: CASSVNPTGGITEAFF.